A selection of T cell receptor beta chains follows, all from one sample in a study of blood T cell repertoires in COVID-19. Generated by immunoSEQ multiplex PCR, the TCRdb table keeps only in-frame clones and is missing some. The table records roughly 180,000 clones, roughly nine tenths of them present only once. Sequenced sample: peripheral blood. Receptors were obtained from a man younger than 35 with acute or convalescent COVID-19. Each CDR3 is given with its conserved first and last residue. Fields, in order: V gene, J gene, CDR3 protein.

>TRBV28|TRBJ2-2
CASLSEGQGRSISYTGELFF
>TRBV29-1|TRBJ1-1
CSVEIPGRKTEAFF
>TRBV27|TRBJ2-7
CASSLDGRPSGEQYF
>TRBV3-1/TRBV3-2|TRBJ2-1
CASSQEPVSYNEQFF
>TRBV5-8|TRBJ1-5
CASSLSGGFSNQPQHF
>TRBV3-1/TRBV3-2|TRBJ2-4
CASSQRGDPRGAKNIQYF
>TRBV3-1/TRBV3-2|TRBJ2-1
CASRLTSGGWNEQFF
>TRBV18|TRBJ1-4
CASSPREGLNEKLFF
>TRBV30|TRBJ1-5
CAWSFGEGQPQHF
>TRBV7-6|TRBJ1-1
CASSFRMPVNTEAFF
>TRBV18|TRBJ2-1
CASSPGTGGRYEQFF